The 4 T cell receptor beta chains in this list originate from one sample, sequenced in a study of blood T cell repertoires in COVID-19. Sequenced by immunoSEQ multiplex PCR; TCRdb stores in-frame clones only, minus some. This sample has over 150,000 clones, with more than 70% found just once. Material for sequencing was peripheral blood. These TCRs come from a man aged 18 to 35 with active or convalescent COVID-19.

This chain connects TRBV25-1 to TRBJ2-7; 8 nucleotides align to TRBD1. The CDR3 runs 17 residues. In germline, CDR1 is MGHDK, CDR2 SYGVNS. V lost 0 bases, J lost 6 bases, and 13 bases stayed unmatched. The CDR3 coding sequence is TGTGCCAGCAGTGAATATACCCCCCAGACAGGGGTTTCCGAGCAGTACTTC. Translated: CASSEYTPQTGVSEQYF.

The chain has TRBV11-2 and TRBJ2-3; 8 bases agree with TRBD2. The CDR3 is 14 amino acids. From germline, CDR1 is SGHAT and CDR2 FQNNGV. V was clipped by 3 bases and J by 1 base; unmatched bases: 0. CDR3 in amino acids: CASSLGLGTDTQYF. For the CDR3, the DNA is TGTGCCAGCAGCTTGGGACTAGGCACAGATACGCAGTATTTT.

There are a few counts of this clone. V is TRBV4-1 and J is TRBJ1-2; TRBD1 matches at 7 bases. V shed 5 bases, J shed 6 bases, and the junction held 9 bases outside the gene matches. CDR1 and CDR2 (germline): MGHRA, YSYEKL. This CDR3 comprises 14 residues. Here the CDR3 reads CASSARQGEDGYTF. DNA for the CDR3: TGCGCCAGCAGCGCGCGACAGGGAGAGGATGGCTACACCTTC.

The chain recombines TRBV19 with TRBJ1-5, with TRBD1 matching 8 bases. CDR3 length: 14 residues. Germline loops: CDR1 LNHDA, CDR2 SQIVND (reference sequence). Losses at the gene ends were 4 bases for V and 6 bases for J; bases not matched to a gene: 5. CDR3 residues: CASSTPDRAQPQHF. CDR3 sequence (DNA): TGTGCCAGTAGTACCCCGGACAGGGCTCAGCCCCAGCATTTT.